This TCR beta chain was identified during a study of blood T cell repertoires in COVID-19. The data were produced by immunoSEQ multiplex PCR, yet TCRdb's version contains in-frame clones alone and is incomplete. The profile shows 450,000 to 500,000 clones, 70% to 90% of them singletons. The CDR3 runs to 18 residues. The V gene end was trimmed by 3 bases and the J gene end by 2 bases; junction bases not matched to a gene: 6. CDR1 is KGHSH, CDR2 LQKENI, per germline. The sequence was collected from a human donor in a cohort sampled during active COVID-19. Sequenced sample: peripheral blood. The chain has TRBV18 and TRBJ2-3; 15 nucleotides match TRBD2. The DNA for the CDR3 is TGTGCCAGCTCACCGATGGGACTAGCGGGAGGCATCACAGATACGCAGTATTTT. It is translated as CASSPMGLAGGITDTQYF.